Listed below are T cell receptor beta chains from one sample, sequenced in a study of shared clonotypes between healthy human individuals. Some clones are missing from TCRdb's copy, which holds only in-frame ones; the method was immunoSEQ multiplex PCR. The repertoire consists of some 1.5 million clones, with over 95% occurring once and the leading ten covering approximately 1.2%. Sequences were obtained from naive CD4+ T cells sorted from blood. These receptors all stem from a man younger than 40 in good health. The conserved cysteine and the conserved F or W are not part of the CDR3 here.

V	CDR3
TRBV29-1	SVALRSEETQY
TRBV5-5	ASSLVGGQPIQETQY
TRBV6-5	ASRETTGQAF
TRBV4-1	ASSQISGAGGDYGYT
TRBV6-1	ASSGPDRPAPYNEQF
TRBV5-1	ASSLGLAGTYYEQY
TRBV5-1	ASSSGLAGPNNEQF
TRBV7-2	ASSLVPRMVPYEQY
TRBV5-6	ASSLRAHEQF
TRBV28	ATSTGGLFQPQH
TRBV9	ASSVGPNTGELF
TRBV5-6	ASSTPGLDTYEQY
TRBV9	ASSVVTNTGELF
TRBV28	ASSFQVPYEQY
TRBV28	ASRGTAGSGYT
TRBV18	ASSPTGDNYGYT
TRBV14	ASSRWGATEAF
TRBV5-4	ASSLRGLAGDRDTGELF
TRBV19	ASSVQTSNQPQH
TRBV7-9	ASSLSGSYEQY
TRBV7-3	ASSLRQNNEQF
TRBV28	ASSRRQGRGNQPQH
TRBV18	ASSPGTLSYNEQF
TRBV28	ASSSGGQGVKYEQY
TRBV7-2	ASSLELAGVRGGEQF
TRBV9	ASSLASTDTQY
TRBV7-9	ASSLVDPF
TRBV6-5	ASSYASRETQY
TRBV4-2	ASSQVQLGGTGELF
TRBV18	ASSPLKLMGHLGTEAF
TRBV27	ASHTTGRSNQPQH
TRBV28	ASRPGQGPRPQH
TRBV25-1	ASTDTPNYEQY
TRBV27	ASSLGLAYTGELF
TRBV13	ASSVTPDTSGNTIY
TRBV6-1	ASTTMVRGYEQY
TRBV11-2	ASSPRWTSGIETQY
TRBV10-2	ASSVASGRGGYEQY
TRBV4-3	ASSQDSGRVDTQY
TRBV28	ASSPRDRYNYGYT
TRBV15	ATSRDGTRGRTATEAF
TRBV27	ASSRVGGPSHNEQF
TRBV7-6	ASSSQLAGANEQF
TRBV15	ATSSLLGQGSEQY
TRBV14	ASSPLAGGPDEQY
TRBV14	ASSLIFTGTTEAF
TRBV7-9	ASQLAGGHEQY
TRBV18	ASSTTADPQGTSGSYEQY
TRBV4-3	ASSRHQGPSGRALKNIQY
TRBV11-2	ASSLGTAKGDTQY
TRBV29-1	SVPQTGAGGELF
TRBV7-8	ASGLATGPIY
TRBV23-1	AKQGGTETQY